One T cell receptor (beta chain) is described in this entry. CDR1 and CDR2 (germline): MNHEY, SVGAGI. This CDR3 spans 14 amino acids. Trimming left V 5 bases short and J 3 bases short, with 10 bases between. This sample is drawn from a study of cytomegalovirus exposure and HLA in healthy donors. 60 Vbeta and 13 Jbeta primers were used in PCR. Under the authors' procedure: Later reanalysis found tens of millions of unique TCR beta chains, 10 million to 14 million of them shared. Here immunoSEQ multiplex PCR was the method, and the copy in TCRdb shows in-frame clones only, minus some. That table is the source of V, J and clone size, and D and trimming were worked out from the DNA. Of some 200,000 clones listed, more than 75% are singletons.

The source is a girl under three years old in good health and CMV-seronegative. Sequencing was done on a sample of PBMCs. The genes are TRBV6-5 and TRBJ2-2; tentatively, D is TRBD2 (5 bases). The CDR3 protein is CASSPRGYTGELFF. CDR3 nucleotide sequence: TGTGCCAGCAGTCCCCGCGGGTACACCGGGGAGCTGTTTTTT.